Listed here are 17 T cell receptor beta chains from one sample, sequenced in a study of Graves' ophthalmopathy and Graves' hyperthyroidism (dated by TCRdb to the late 2010s). The sample was run on an Illumina HiSeq 2000. For repertoire sequencing, the TCR beta CDR3 regions were amplified from RNA transcripts. HTBI primers and the Qiagen OneStep RT-PCR kit were used in a first-round RT-PCR, which was followed by a second-round multiplex PCR, size selection and purification. TCRdb reanalyzed the raw reads on its own, using fastp at Q25 for trimming and MiXCR for clone calling, and kept in-frame beta chains. Each CDR3 protein gets just one entry, which takes the most common genes and DNA from the rows behind it. Across this sample there are 150,000 to 200,000 distinct CDR3 sequences, with less than 45% seen only once. The leading ten clones occupy 5.8% of the sample. The sequenced sample was peripheral blood. These receptors were taken from a woman between 35 and 50 years old with Graves' ophthalmopathy. Donor details come from another sample of the same person, matched by shared clones.

This clonotype was detected a few times. The gene calls are TRBV6-1 and TRBJ2-7; D perhaps matches TRBD1 (6 bases). Looked up from germline, CDR1 is MNHNS and CDR2 is SASEGT. The CDR3 has 16 amino acids. V lost 5 bases and J lost 0, with 17 bases in between. The CDR3 protein is CASSLPGQRSSYEQYF. The DNA for the CDR3 is TGTGCCAGCAGTCTTCCTGGACAGCGAAGCTCCTACGAGCAGTACTTC.

In its sample, this clonotype was seen many times. The chain carries TRBV27 and TRBJ2-7, with 8 positions matching TRBD1. The CDR3 is 14 residues long. V lost 5 bases to trimming and J lost 6 bases; unmatched junction nucleotides: 9. The germline V gene encodes CDR1 MNHEY and CDR2 SMNVEV (reference sequence). The CDR3 DNA is TGTGCCAGCAGTCCCCAACGACAGGGGCGCGAGCAGTACTTC. Amino acids: CASSPQRQGREQYF.

This clonotype was seen at least ten times. V is TRBV7-2 and J is TRBJ2-5; tentatively, D is TRBD1 (5 bases). Germline V gene data show CDR1 as SGHTA and CDR2 as FQGNSA. This CDR3 contains 13 residues. V lost 5 bases and J lost 5, with 12 bases in between. This CDR3 is CASSRRQSETQYF. CDR3 coding DNA: TGTGCCAGCAGCCGTCGACAGTCGGAGACCCAGTACTTC.

Many counts were recorded for this clonotype. The chain recombines TRBV12-3 or TRBV12-4 with TRBJ1-4, with D unresolved. Trimming pared 2 bases from V and 7 bases from J, leaving 5 bases between. This CDR3 region has 12 residues. The CDR3, as DNA: TGTGCCAGCAGTTTAACTTTTGAAAAACTGTTTTTT. Its translation: CASSLTFEKLFF.

At least ten counts were recorded for this clonotype. The rearrangement links TRBV20-1 to TRBJ1-1; the match to TRBD1 covers 7 bases. CDR3 length: 15 residues. V dropped 3 bases and J dropped 1; count of bases not matched to a gene: 8. The germline gives CDR1 DFQATT, CDR2 SNEGSKA (reference sequence). The CDR3 DNA sequence: TGCAGTGCTAGGGACAGGCGGCGGGCGAACACTGAAGCTTTCTTT. Its translation is CSARDRRRANTEAFF.

This clonotype has ten or more counts. The chain carries TRBV12-3 or TRBV12-4 and TRBJ1-1, with a tentative D call TRBD1 (5 bases). V was cut by 10 bases and J by 4 bases, with 16 bases left in between. The CDR3 has 13 amino acids. CDR3 loop: CATEKPGATEAFF. In DNA, the CDR3 is TGTGCCACCGAAAAACCCGGGGCCACTGAAGCTTTCTTT.

This clonotype was counted once. The CDR3 DNA sequence: TGCGCCAGCAGCTTGGAGGGGACTAGCGCCGGGGAGCTGTTTTTT. It translates to CASSLEGTSAGELFF. This chain uses TRBV5-1 with TRBJ2-2; 10 nucleotides line up with TRBD2. CDR1 is SGHRS, CDR2 YFSETQ, per germline. The CDR3 totals 15 residues. V shed 0 bases, J shed 6 bases, and the junction held 2 bases outside the gene matches.

This clonotype has a count of ten or more. The V and J genes are TRBV5-1 and TRBJ2-7; D not certain. In germline, CDR1 is SGHRS, CDR2 YFSETQ. The CDR3 extends over 12 amino acids. Trimming cost V 0 bases and J 6 bases, with 7 bases left between them. As DNA, the CDR3 is TGCGCCAGCAGCTTGGGTCGAACCGAGCAGTACTTC. Translated, it gives CASSLGRTEQYF.

This clonotype was recorded at least ten times. V is TRBV27 and J is TRBJ1-5, with no clear D. The V gene's germline CDR1 is MNHEY and CDR2 SMNVEV (reference sequence). Deletions cut 5 bases from V and 4 bases from J, with 12 bases between. This CDR3 contains 14 residues. CDR3 sequence (DNA): TGTGCCAGCAGTCCCGAACCCCTTAATCAGCCCCAGCATTTT. Translating it yields CASSPEPLNQPQHF.

This clonotype turned up a few times. The genes are TRBV6-1 and TRBJ2-2, with D unresolved. The V end was cut by 8 bases, the J end by 6 bases, with 4 bases between. The CDR3 has 10 amino acids. The germline gives CDR1 MNHNS, CDR2 SASEGT. CDR3 amino acids: CASGSGELFF. The CDR3 bases are TGTGCCAGCGGCTCCGGGGAGCTGTTTTTT.

V usage is TRBV20-1 and J usage is TRBJ2-7; 13 bases agree with TRBD2. V shed 6 bases and J 1 base; nucleotides not matched to a gene: 3. Germline lookup yields CDR1 DFQATT and CDR2 SNEGSKA (reference sequence). The CDR3 sequence is 14 residues long. CDR3 loop: CSAKGLAGSYEQYF. CDR3 coding DNA: TGCAGTGCCAAGGGACTAGCGGGATCCTACGAGCAGTACTTC.

This clonotype was counted ten times or more. This chain joins TRBV6-5 and TRBJ1-5, with TRBD1 matching 7 bases. V lost 6 bases to trimming and J lost 5 bases; unmatched junction nucleotides: 4. Germline-derived CDR1 and CDR2 are MNHEY and SVGAGI. The CDR3 totals 13 residues. This chain's CDR3 is CASRRDSYQPQHF. The CDR3 bases are TGTGCCAGCAGGCGGGACAGCTATCAGCCCCAGCATTTT.

This clonotype was counted ten times or more. The chain uses TRBV6-2 or TRBV6-3 and TRBJ2-7, with D maybe TRBD1 (5 bases). The CDR3 is made up of 16 amino acids. Germline V CDR1 and CDR2: MNHEY, SVGEGT. V gave up 8 bases and J gave up 0 bases, with 20 bases separating them. CDR3 amino acids: CASQETVSSSSYEQYF. In DNA, the CDR3 is TGTGCCAGCCAGGAGACAGTTTCATCGAGCTCCTACGAGCAGTACTTC.

This clonotype has a count of ten or more. V usage is TRBV20-1 and J usage is TRBJ2-1, with TRBD1 matching over 9 bases. Germline CDR1 reads DFQATT; CDR2 reads SNEGSKA (reference sequence). The CDR3 is 15 amino acids. The V gene end was trimmed by 3 bases and the J gene end by 8 bases; junction bases not matched to a gene: 11. This chain's CDR3 is CSARGTGGMMDEQFF. DNA for the CDR3: TGCAGTGCTAGGGGAACAGGGGGCATGATGGATGAGCAGTTCTTC.

This clonotype was seen only once. This sequence joins TRBV12-3 or TRBV12-4 and TRBJ1-2, with 9 positions matching TRBD1. This CDR3 has 14 amino acids. The J segment lost 8 bases and the V segment lost 6 bases, leaving 10 bases of the junction unmatched. The CDR3 here is CASSRTWTGDGYTF. The CDR3 DNA reads TGTGCCAGCAGCCGAACCTGGACAGGGGACGGCTACACCTTC.

This clonotype came up many times. The chain links TRBV19 to TRBJ2-5; 10 nucleotides match TRBD1. CDR3 length: 14 residues. Trimming took 6 bases from V and 5 from J; bases not matched to a gene: 6. Germline CDR1 and CDR2: LNHDA and SQIVND (reference sequence). CDR3 in DNA: TGTGCCAGTAGCGAGACAGGGGGCCGGGAGACCCAGTACTTC. It codes for CASSETGGRETQYF.

The genes are TRBV7-2 and TRBJ2-5; 7 bases agree with TRBD2. The J call is doubtful: the DNA matches TRBJ2-7 better. CDR3 length: 14 residues. Germline-derived CDR1 and CDR2 are SGHTA and FQGNSA. CDR3 in amino acids: CASSQPGGSYEQYF. The CDR3 bases are TGTGCCAGCAGCCAACCGGGAGGATCATACGAGCAGTACTTC.